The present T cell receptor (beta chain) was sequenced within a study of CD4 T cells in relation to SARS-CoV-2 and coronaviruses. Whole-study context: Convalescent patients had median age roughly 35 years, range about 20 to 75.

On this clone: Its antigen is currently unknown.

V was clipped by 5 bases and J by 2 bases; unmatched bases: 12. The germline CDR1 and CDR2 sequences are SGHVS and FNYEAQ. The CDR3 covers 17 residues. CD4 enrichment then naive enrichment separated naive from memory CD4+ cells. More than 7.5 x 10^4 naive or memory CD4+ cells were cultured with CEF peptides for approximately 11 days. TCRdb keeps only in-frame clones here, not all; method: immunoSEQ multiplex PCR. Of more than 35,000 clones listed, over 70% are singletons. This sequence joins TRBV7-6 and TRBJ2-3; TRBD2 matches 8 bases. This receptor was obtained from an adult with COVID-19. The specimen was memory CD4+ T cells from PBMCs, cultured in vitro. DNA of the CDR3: TGTGCCAGCAGCATGAAGCGGGAGCGGTCATTCACAGATACGCAGTATTTT. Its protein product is CASSMKRERSFTDTQYF.